These T cell receptor beta chains were read from a single sample in a study of liver allograft versus peripheral blood T cells. MiXCR, run by TCRdb on the reads, gives a single entry per CDR3 protein. The profile covers around 1,600 distinct CDR3 sequences, with around 15% appearing a single time and approximately 8.1% taken by the ten largest. The receptors come from a human patient who had a liver transplant. Some T cells may be the graft donor's. Each CDR3 is given with its conserved first and last residue. A D gene is named only where the DNA matches it firmly. The size entry is marked missing in some rows and otherwise reads once, few, many or a size class.

CDR3nt | CDR3aa | d_gene | j_gene | v_gene | abundance
TGCAGTGCTAGAGATAGGCGGGTAGGCACTGAAGCTTTCTTT | CSARDRRVGTEAFF | NA | TRBJ1-1 | TRBV20-1 | many
TGTGCCAGTAGTATTCCGGGGTACAATCAGCCCCAGCATTTT | CASSIPGYNQPQHF | NA | TRBJ1-5 | TRBV19 | medium-sized
TGTGCCAGCAGCCTTAAGGGGACGACGGATGCAACTAATGAAAAACTGTTTTTT | CASSLKGTTDATNEKLFF | NA | TRBJ1-4 | TRBV27 | large
TGTGCCAGCAGGGTAGAGGATGAGCAGTTCTTC | CASRVEDEQFF | NA | TRBJ2-1 | TRBV28 | medium-sized
TGTGCCAGCAGTTTACTTGGTGGCGGAAACTATAATTCACCCCTCCACTTT | CASSLLGGGNYNSPLHF | NA | TRBJ1-6 | TRBV28 | large
TGCGCCAGCAGTAGGGCTAGCTCCGAGCAGTACTTC | CASSRASSEQYF | NA | TRBJ2-7 | TRBV10-1 | medium-sized
TGTGCCAGCAGTTTAGCCGAACAGGGGGCGGGGGAGCAGTACTTC | CASSLAEQGAGEQYF | TRBD1 | TRBJ2-7 | TRBV6-5 | medium-sized
TGCAGTGCTAGAGTGCAGGGGAACTATGGCTACACCTTC | CSARVQGNYGYTF | NA | TRBJ1-2 | TRBV20-1 | large
TGTGCCTGGAGCCGGGACAGGGGTATTTCACCCCTCCACTTT | CAWSRDRGISPLHF | TRBD1 | TRBJ1-6 | TRBV30 | medium-sized
TGTGCCAGCTTGGGGGCAGTCGGGGAAGCTTTCTTT | CASLGAVGEAFF | NA | TRBJ1-1 | TRBV6-5 | few
TGTGCCATCAGTGAGTCCAGCCTAGATGAGCAGTTCTTC | CAISESSLDEQFF | NA | TRBJ2-1 | TRBV10-3 | medium-sized
TGTGCCAGCAGCACTCAAGCGGGAGGGCCGGAGGAGCAGTACTTC | CASSTQAGGPEEQYF | TRBD2 | TRBJ2-7 | TRBV9 | medium-sized
TGTGCCAGCAGGAGAGTGGGAGCTAATCAGCCCCAGCATTTT | CASRRVGANQPQHF | NA | TRBJ1-5 | TRBV6-2/TRBV6-3 | NA
TGTGCCAGCAGTCTGAGGGGTGGGTACGAGCAGTACTTC | CASSLRGGYEQYF | NA | TRBJ2-7 | TRBV6-1 | large